The 12 T cell receptor beta chains in this list originate from one sample, sequenced in a study of blood T cell repertoires in COVID-19. Produced via immunoSEQ multiplex PCR; TCRdb's table is partial and in-frame only. The sample shows roughly 40,000 clones, almost 80% of them seen only once. Sequenced: peripheral blood. The receptors were sampled from an elderly woman with acute or convalescent COVID-19.

V gene TRBV29-1 combines with J gene TRBJ2-2; 7 bases are shared with TRBD2. Germline loops: CDR1 SQVTM, CDR2 ANQGSEA. The CDR3 has 14 residues. V trimming: 5 bases; J trimming: 5 bases; junction bases outside the gene matches: 8. CDR3 in amino acids: CSVRVGGPTGELFF. CDR3 bases: TGCAGCGTTCGGGTGGGAGGGCCGACCGGGGAGCTGTTTTTT.

V gene TRBV6-1 combines with J gene TRBJ2-1; D gene uncertain. Germline V CDR1 and CDR2: MNHNS, SASEGT. Between the trimmed V and J ends, which lost 1 base and 6 bases, there was a span of 13 bases. This CDR3 comprises 15 residues. CDR3 sequence (DNA): TGTGCCAGCAGTGAAGACATATATTTTCCCAATGAGCAGTTCTTC. Translation: CASSEDIYFPNEQFF.

The V gene is TRBV7-9, the J gene TRBJ1-1; 7 bases map to TRBD1. V gave up 5 bases and J gave up 2 bases; unmatched junction bases: 5. Germline assignment: CDR1 SEHNR and CDR2 FQNEAQ (reference sequence). The CDR3 loop spans 14 amino acids. The CDR3 nucleotides read TGTGCCAGCAGCCCACGGACAGGTAACACTGAAGCTTTCTTT. It specifies CASSPRTGNTEAFF.

The chain has TRBV18 and TRBJ1-1, with 7 bases matching TRBD1. This CDR3 spans 14 amino acids. The J segment lost 11 bases and the V segment lost 3 bases, leaving 12 bases of the junction unmatched. Looked up from germline, CDR1 is KGHSH and CDR2 is LQKENI. The CDR3 coding sequence is TGTGCCAGCTCACCGGATTACAGGGGCCCACGCGCTTTCTTT. The encoded protein is CASSPDYRGPRAFF.

The rearrangement uses TRBV4-2 and TRBJ2-1; 14 bases line up with TRBD2. The V segment lost 1 base and the J segment 5 bases; nucleotides outside the gene matches: 1. Germline CDR1 is LGHNA and CDR2 is YNFKEQ. The CDR3 runs 16 residues. CDR3 DNA: TGTGCCAGCAGCCAAGTGGGACTAGCGGGAGACAATGAGCAGTTCTTC. Translation: CASSQVGLAGDNEQFF.

This rearrangement joins TRBV5-4 to TRBJ2-2; no definite D call. Germline V CDR1 and CDR2: SGHNT, YYREEE (reference sequence). This CDR3 comprises 16 residues. V was pared by 4 bases and J by 2 bases, with 15 bases between. CDR3 nucleotides: TGTGCCAGCAGCCGCCGAGTAGCAGTCAACACCGGGGAGCTGTTTTTT. This encodes CASSRRVAVNTGELFF.

The V gene is TRBV7-2, the J gene TRBJ2-5; D possibly corresponds to TRBD1 (5 bases). The V end was cut by 7 bases, the J end by 3 bases, with 6 bases between. The CDR3 has 11 amino acids. Germline lookup yields CDR1 SGHTA and CDR2 FQGNSA. The CDR3 nucleotides are TGTGCCAGCACAGGGAAAGAGACCCAGTACTTC. Translating gives CASTGKETQYF.

The chain recombines TRBV6-6 with TRBJ2-1, with D perhaps TRBD2 (5 bases). This CDR3 is 12 amino acids long. CDR1 MNHNY and CDR2 SVGAGI come from the germline V gene (reference sequence). Trimming removed 9 bases at V and 7 bases at J, with 13 bases between. This CDR3 reads CASRTDRNEQFF. The CDR3, as DNA: TGTGCCAGTCGGACTGACCGAAATGAGCAGTTCTTC.

The J gene is TRBJ1-6, the V gene TRBV18; 10 nucleotides agree with TRBD1. The V gene's germline CDR1 is KGHSH and CDR2 LQKENI. The CDR3 totals 16 residues. J lost 7 bases, V lost 6 bases, and 9 bases had no gene match. The CDR3: CASSTTGGAPNSPLHF. CDR3 in DNA: TGTGCCAGCTCTACGACAGGGGGCGCGCCAAATTCACCCCTCCACTTT.

The rearrangement links TRBV6-1 to TRBJ2-7, with D possibly matching TRBD1 (5 bases). The V gene's germline CDR1 is MNHNS and CDR2 SASEGT. The ends were cut back, 2 bases at V and 0 bases at J, with 23 bases in the middle. The CDR3 sequence is 19 residues long. The CDR3 loop is CASSENRGIPSLSSYEQYF. CDR3 in DNA: TGTGCCAGCAGTGAAAATAGGGGAATCCCATCTCTTAGCTCCTACGAGCAGTACTTC.

The V call is TRBV27, the J call TRBJ1-6, with D tentatively TRBD1 (6 bases). Germline V gene data show CDR1 as MNHEY and CDR2 as SMNVEV (reference sequence). Trimming took off 4 bases at V and 6 bases at J, with 10 bases between the two ends. This CDR3 spans 14 amino acids. CDR3 in DNA: TGTGCCAGCAGTTCACAGGGTGGTAATTCACCCCTCCACTTT. Translating gives CASSSQGGNSPLHF.

V and J are TRBV5-1 and TRBJ1-1; D gene ambiguous. Germline CDR1 is SGHRS and CDR2 is YFSETQ. This CDR3 has 14 amino acids. V was clipped by 2 bases and J by 0 bases, with 8 bases between them. The CDR3 sequence is CASSFGELNTEAFF. DNA for the CDR3: TGCGCCAGCAGCTTCGGAGAACTGAACACTGAAGCTTTCTTT.